This TCR beta chain derives from a study of cytomegalovirus exposure and HLA in healthy donors. The PCR was carried out with 60 Vbeta primers and 13 Jbeta primers. Sequencing was performed with immunoSEQ multiplex PCR; in TCRdb, only in-frame clones are kept and a portion is missing. The repertoire includes tens of thousands of clones, more than 70% of them detected once, and around 3.8% sits in the top ten. The length of the CDR3 is 17 residues. Germline V CDR1 and CDR2: LGHNA, YSLEER. As regards this clone: Its target is not known.

Overall study results and limits: Fewer than 200 TCR beta chains were listed as cytomegalovirus-associated. It was shown in a later analysis that HLA-associated TCR beta chains were more clonally expanded than other, equally common chains.

The source of this sequence is a middle-aged woman in good health and CMV-seronegative. The chain has TRBV4-3 and TRBJ2-5, with TRBD2 matching over 9 bases. The J call may be wrong; the DNA end is better matched by TRBJ2-7. The sample was PBMCs. As DNA, the CDR3 is TGCGCCAGCAGCCAATCCCAGGGCGGCGGGGGGGCCTACGAGCAGTACTTC. It translates to CASSQSQGGGGAYEQYF.